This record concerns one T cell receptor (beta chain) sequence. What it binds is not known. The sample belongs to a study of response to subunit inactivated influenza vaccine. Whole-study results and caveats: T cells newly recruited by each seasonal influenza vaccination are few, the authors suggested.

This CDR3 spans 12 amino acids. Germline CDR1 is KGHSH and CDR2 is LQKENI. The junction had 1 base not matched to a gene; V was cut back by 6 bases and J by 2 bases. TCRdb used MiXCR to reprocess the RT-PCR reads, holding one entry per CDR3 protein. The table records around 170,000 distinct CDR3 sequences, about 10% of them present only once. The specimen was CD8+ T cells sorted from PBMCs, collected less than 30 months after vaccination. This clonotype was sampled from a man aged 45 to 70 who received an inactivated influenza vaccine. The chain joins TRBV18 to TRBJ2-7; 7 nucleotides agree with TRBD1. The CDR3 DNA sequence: TGTGCCAGCTCCGGGACAGCCTACGAGCAGTACTTC. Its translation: CASSGTAYEQYF.